Shown below are 18 T cell receptor beta chains from a single sample sequenced in a study of cytomegalovirus exposure and HLA in healthy donors (dated by TCRdb to between 2016 and 2019). Libraries came from the immunoSEQ multiplex PCR assay. A mixture of 60 forward primers for TCR Vbeta segments and 13 reverse primers for TCR Jbeta segments was used in the multiplex PCR. The table comes from immuneACCESS by way of TCRdb, which keeps in-frame sequences with V and J called. Part of the clones is missing from these tables; in studies checked, under half for an unresolved V gene and the rest for unknown reasons. This sample's clone table shows about 130,000 clones. The top ten clonotypes cover 2% of the sample. Source material: PBMCs. These receptors were collected from a woman aged 55-69 years in good health and CMV-seronegative.

This chain links TRBV25-1 with TRBJ2-5; TRBD2 might be the D (5 bases). Germline loops: CDR1 MGHDK, CDR2 SYGVNS. The CDR3 is 17 residues long. V shed 3 bases and J shed 1 base, with 18 bases lying between them. For the CDR3, the DNA is TGTGCCAGCAGTGATTACCGGACTTCGCGGGCCCAAGAGACCCAGTACTTC. As protein: CASSDYRTSRAQETQYF.

J is TRBJ1-4 and V is TRBV5-1; D unresolved. There are 16 residues in the CDR3. Trimming took off 0 bases at V and 8 bases at J, with 17 bases between the two ends. Germline V lookup: CDR1 SGHRS, CDR2 YFSETQ. The CDR3 is CASSLVLSGNREKLFF. The CDR3 nucleotides read TGCGCCAGCAGCTTGGTTCTGTCAGGAAATCGGGAAAAACTGTTTTTT.

This chain links TRBV9 with TRBJ1-1; no reliable D call. V was shortened by 0 bases and J by 0 bases, with 12 bases between the two germline ends. The CDR3 covers 16 residues. Per the germline V gene, CDR1 is SGDLS and CDR2 is YYNGEE. The CDR3 protein is CASSVGVGVMNTEAFF. The CDR3 bases are TGTGCCAGCAGCGTAGGAGTCGGTGTAATGAACACTGAAGCTTTCTTT.

The gene calls are TRBV10-3 and TRBJ2-7; a weak D match, TRBD2 (7 bases). The CDR3 has 10 residues. V was trimmed by 10 bases and J by 13 bases, leaving 17 bases between them. Germline V gives CDR1 ENHRY, CDR2 SYGVKD. The CDR3 sequence: CATSGAGAYF. The CDR3, as DNA: TGTGCCACCTCCGGGGCGGGGGCCTACTTC.

V usage is TRBV6-5 and J usage is TRBJ1-5, with a tentative D call TRBD1 (5 bases). This CDR3 is built from 14 residues. Germline-derived CDR1 and CDR2 are MNHEY and SVGAGI. With 2 bases removed from V and 4 bases from J, the gap between germline ends came to 9 bases. As DNA, the CDR3 is TGTGCCAGCAGTTACGTGTCAGGGAATCAGCCCCAGCATTTT. Translated, it gives CASSYVSGNQPQHF.

This chain joins TRBV6-5 and TRBJ1-5; D ambiguous. The CDR3 runs to 15 residues. From germline, CDR1 is MNHEY and CDR2 SVGAGI. Trimming took 5 bases from V and 6 from J, leaving 17 bases between them. CDR3 sequence: CASSPHHGLGQPQHF. In nucleotides, the CDR3 is TGTGCCAGCAGTCCCCACCACGGGTTAGGTCAGCCCCAGCATTTT.

V usage is TRBV6-5 and J usage is TRBJ2-7; a possible D gene is TRBD2 (6 bases). V lost 5 bases, J lost 6 bases, and 14 bases lay in between. CDR1 and CDR2 from the germline V gene are MNHEY and SVGAGI. This CDR3 is 13 amino acids long. The CDR3 is CASSTGAGGEQYF. In DNA form, the CDR3 reads TGTGCCAGCAGTACCGGGGCCGGGGGCGAGCAGTACTTC.

The chain links TRBV27 to TRBJ2-7; maybe TRBD2 (5 bases). CDR1 and CDR2 (germline): MNHEY, SMNVEV (reference sequence). V was cut by 11 bases and J by 0 bases, with 14 bases left in between. CDR3 length: 13 amino acids. The CDR3 loop reads CACRRTGSYEQYF. The CDR3 nucleotides are TGTGCCTGTCGGCGGACTGGCTCCTACGAGCAGTACTTC.

The rearrangement links TRBV5-1 to TRBJ2-2; 8 bases fit TRBD1. The V gene's germline CDR1 is SGHRS and CDR2 YFSETQ. Trimming at V came to 3 bases and at J to 1 base, leaving 5 bases not matched to a gene. The CDR3 length is 16 residues. CDR3 loop: CASSSMGTGNTGELFF. The CDR3 DNA is TGCGCCAGCAGCTCCATGGGGACAGGGAACACCGGGGAGCTGTTTTTT.

The chain is built from TRBV19 and TRBJ1-2; the match to TRBD1 covers 8 bases. V gave up 7 bases and J gave up 1 base; unmatched junction bases: 8. Germline loops: CDR1 LNHDA, CDR2 SQIVND (reference sequence). CDR3 size: 15 residues. Here the CDR3 reads CASTKRTGLNYGYTF. Here the CDR3 DNA reads TGTGCCAGTACCAAGAGGACAGGGCTTAACTATGGCTACACCTTC.

This chain uses TRBV5-1 with TRBJ1-5; TRBD1 matches 10 bases. Germline values: CDR1 SGHRS, CDR2 YFSETQ. The CDR3 has 15 residues. The V segment lost 5 bases and the J segment 0 bases; nucleotides outside the gene matches: 2. CDR3 coding DNA: TGCGCCAGCAGAGGGACAGGGGATAGCAATCAGCCCCAGCATTTT. This encodes CASRGTGDSNQPQHF.

The chain couples TRBV11-3 to TRBJ2-3; 8 bases agree with TRBD1. The V and J ends lost 5 bases and 6 bases, in that order; junction bases with no gene match: 13. From germline, CDR1 is SGHNT and CDR2 YENEEA. The CDR3 totals 16 residues. The CDR3 is CASSGRTGIRTDTQYF. Written as DNA, the CDR3 is TGTGCCAGCAGCGGCAGGACAGGGATAAGAACTGATACGCAGTATTTT.

V gene TRBV18 combines with J gene TRBJ1-1; D uncertain. Germline V CDR1 and CDR2: KGHSH, LQKENI. The V end was cut by 4 bases, the J end by 8 bases, with 14 bases between. The CDR3 spans 13 residues. Here the CDR3 DNA reads TGTGCCAGCTCACAGGGAGACAAGCTCGAAGCTTTCTTT. It is translated as CASSQGDKLEAFF. Full variable domain (outside the CDR3, taken from reference TRBV18 and TRBJ1-1): NAGVMQNPRHLVRRRGQEARLRCSPMKGHSHVYWYRQLPEEGLKFMVYLQKENIIDESGMPKERFSAEFPKEGPSILRIQQVVRGDSAAYFCASSQGDKLEAFFGQGTRLTVV.

V and J are TRBV6-1 and TRBJ2-1, with 9 bases identical to TRBD1. Per the germline V gene, CDR1 is MNHNS and CDR2 is SASEGT. The CDR3 is 16 amino acids. The V gene end was trimmed by 3 bases and the J gene end by 0 bases; junction bases not matched to a gene: 3. CDR3 bases: TGTGCCAGCAGTGACCCGACAGGGGGCTCCTACAATGAGCAGTTCTTC. Encoded protein: CASSDPTGGSYNEQFF.

Here the CDR3 DNA reads TGTGCCAGCAGTTCTTACCGGGGTGGATCTGAAAAACTGTTTTTT. It translates to CASSSYRGGSEKLFF. The chain combines TRBV6-5 with TRBJ1-4; D unresolved. V lost 4 bases and J lost 7, with 16 bases in between. This CDR3 region has 15 residues. Germline CDR1 reads MNHEY; CDR2 reads SVGAGI.

This chain joins TRBV29-1 and TRBJ2-1; D uncertain. The CDR3 length is 11 residues. Deletions cut 4 bases from V and 10 bases from J, with 11 bases between. CDR1 is SQVTM, CDR2 ANQGSEA, per germline. CDR3 coding DNA: TGCAGCGTTGGCGGATCTGGGGAGCAGTTCTTC. This translates into CSVGGSGEQFF.

The genes are TRBV19 and TRBJ2-5; TRBD2 might be the D (6 bases). The germline CDR1 and CDR2 sequences are LNHDA and SQIVND (reference sequence). The V gene lost 8 bases and the J gene lost 4 bases, with 23 bases spanning the gap. The CDR3 is 16 residues long. CDR3: CASRQTPGLALETQYF. Here the CDR3 DNA reads TGTGCCAGTCGACAAACGCCGGGACTGGCCCTAGAGACCCAGTACTTC. The complete variable domain, with remaining parts taken from reference TRBV19 and TRBJ2-5, reads DGGITQSPKYLFRKEGQNVTLSCEQNLNHDAMYWYRQDPGQGLRLIYYSQIVNDFQKGDIAEGYSVSREKKESFPLTVTSAQKNPTAFYLCASRQTPGLALETQYFGPGTRLLVL.

A remark on this clone: At one end the junction does not follow the germline gene, possibly because of a read error. The chain is built from TRBV7-7 and TRBJ2-7; 8 bases match TRBD1. Germline CDR1 SSHAT, CDR2 FNYEAQ (reference sequence). The CDR3 runs to 14 residues. The CDR3 reads CASSLATGAYEQYF. CDR3 coding DNA: TGTGCTAGCAGCTTAGCGACAGGGGCCTACGAGCAGTACTTC.